This T cell receptor (beta chain) was obtained from a study of T cells in localized non-small cell lung cancer. The study, taken as a whole, reports: Among the top 100 tumor clones, a median approximately 62 appeared in adjacent lung. Patients showing higher blood T cell density tended to see longer overall survival. The study found T cell clonality highest in uninvolved adjacent lung, above tumor.

TCRdb keeps only in-frame clones here, not all; method: immunoSEQ multiplex PCR. This sample has about 4,000 clones, with about 38% found just once. Only a few counts were recorded for this clone. Its matching antigen is unknown. The V gene lost 7 bases and the J gene lost 8 bases, with 12 bases spanning the gap. The CDR3 runs to 12 residues. Germline V gene data show CDR1 as MNHGY and CDR2 as SAAAGT. V is TRBV6-8 and J is TRBJ2-1, with D uncertain. The specimen was lung tumor tissue, collected before any cancer treatment. The receptor comes from a woman aged 35 to 70 with stage I lung adenocarcinoma. CDR3 loop: CASKREEHEQFF. The CDR3 DNA reads as TGTGCCAGCAAAAGGGAAGAACATGAGCAGTTCTTC.